This T cell receptor (beta chain) was recovered during a study of CD8 T cells in Susac syndrome. When the RNA was reverse transcribed, random hexamers were used with an input of roughly 0.5 to 1 ug. TCR beta CDR3 was amplified by immunoSEQ covering 54 Vbeta and 13 Jbeta. MiXCR was run by TCRdb on the immunoSEQ multiplex PCR reads, yielding one entry per CDR3 protein. The sample consists of approximately 220,000 distinct CDR3 sequences, roughly 94% of them appearing once. Germline lookup yields CDR1 SQVTM and CDR2 ANQGSEA. The V gene lost 4 bases and the J gene lost 1 base, with 10 bases spanning the gap. The CDR3 contains 13 residues.

Sequenced material: CD4+ T cells from PBMCs. The chain employs TRBV29-1 and TRBJ1-2, with D unclear. This sequence originates from a human donor with multiple sclerosis. For the CDR3, the DNA is TGCAGCGTTGGGCCCGGGCTTAACTATGGCTACACCTTC. It translates to CSVGPGLNYGYTF. Using reference TRBV29-1 and TRBJ1-2 for the parts outside the CDR3, the full variable domain is SAVISQKPSRDICQRGTSLTIQCQVDSQVTMMFWYRQQPGQSLTLIATANQGSEATYESGFVIDKFPISRPNLTFSTLTVSNMSPEDSSIYLCSVGPGLNYGYTFGSGTRLTVV.